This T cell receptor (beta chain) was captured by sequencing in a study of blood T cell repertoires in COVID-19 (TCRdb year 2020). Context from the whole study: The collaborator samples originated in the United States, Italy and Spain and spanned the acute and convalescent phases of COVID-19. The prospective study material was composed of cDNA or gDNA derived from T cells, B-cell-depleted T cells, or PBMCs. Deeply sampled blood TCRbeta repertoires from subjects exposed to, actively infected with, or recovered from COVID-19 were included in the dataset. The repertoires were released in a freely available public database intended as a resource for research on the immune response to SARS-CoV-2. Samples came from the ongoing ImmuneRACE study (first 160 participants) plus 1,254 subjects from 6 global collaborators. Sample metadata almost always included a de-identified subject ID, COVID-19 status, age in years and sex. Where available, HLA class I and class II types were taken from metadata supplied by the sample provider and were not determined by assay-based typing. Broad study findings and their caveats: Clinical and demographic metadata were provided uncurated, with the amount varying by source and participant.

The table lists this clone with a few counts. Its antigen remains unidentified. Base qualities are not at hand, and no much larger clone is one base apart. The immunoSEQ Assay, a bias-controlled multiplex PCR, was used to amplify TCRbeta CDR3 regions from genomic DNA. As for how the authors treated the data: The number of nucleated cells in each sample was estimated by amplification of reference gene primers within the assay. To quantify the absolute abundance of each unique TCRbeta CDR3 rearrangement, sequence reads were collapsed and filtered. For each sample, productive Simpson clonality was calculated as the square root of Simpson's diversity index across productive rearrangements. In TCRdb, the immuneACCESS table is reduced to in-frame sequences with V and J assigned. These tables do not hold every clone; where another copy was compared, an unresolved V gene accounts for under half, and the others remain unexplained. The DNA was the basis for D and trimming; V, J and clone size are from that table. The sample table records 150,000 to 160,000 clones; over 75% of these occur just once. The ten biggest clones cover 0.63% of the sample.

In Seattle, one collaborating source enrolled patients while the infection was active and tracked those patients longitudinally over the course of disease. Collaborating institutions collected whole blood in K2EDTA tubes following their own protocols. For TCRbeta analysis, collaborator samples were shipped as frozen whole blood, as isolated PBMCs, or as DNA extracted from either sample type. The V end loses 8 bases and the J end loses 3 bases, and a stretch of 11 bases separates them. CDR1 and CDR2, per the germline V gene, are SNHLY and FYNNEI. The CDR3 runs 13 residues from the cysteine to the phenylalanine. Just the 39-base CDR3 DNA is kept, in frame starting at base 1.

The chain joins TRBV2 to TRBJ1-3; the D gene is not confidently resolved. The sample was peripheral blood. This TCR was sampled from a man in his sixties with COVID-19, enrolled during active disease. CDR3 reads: CASSKSYGNTIYF. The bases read TGTGCCAGCTCCAAATCCTATGGAAACACCATATATTTT.